This TCR beta chain derives from a study of cytomegalovirus exposure and HLA in healthy donors. The CDR3 consists of 15 residues. Germline trimming cut 0 bases from V and 3 bases from J; bases unmatched to any gene: 4. Germline lookup yields CDR1 LGHNA and CDR2 YNFKEQ. Method: immunoSEQ multiplex PCR; TCRdb's copy keeps in-frame clones and lacks some. The sample has about 120,000 clones, approximately 87% seen once. Study outcomes and limitations: Researchers counted 164 TCR beta chains as cytomegalovirus-associated.

Note on this clone: Its specificity is unknown.

This chain joins TRBV4-2 and TRBJ2-7; TRBD2 aligns across 8 bases. The sequence was collected from a young woman in good health and CMV-seropositive. Sequencing was done on a sample of PBMCs. CDR3 amino acids: CASSQEAGEYYEQYF. The CDR3 nucleotides are TGTGCCAGCAGCCAAGAAGCGGGGGAATACTACGAGCAGTACTTC.